One sample yielded the 17 T cell receptor beta chains listed below, sequenced in a study of cytomegalovirus exposure and HLA in healthy donors. Both 60 Vbeta primers and 13 Jbeta primers went into the PCR. TCRdb's table, derived via immunoSEQ multiplex PCR, lists solely in-frame clones and lacks some. The sample has 150,000 or so clones, roughly 77% seen once. Input material: PBMCs. Source of these receptors: a woman between 35 and 50 years old in good health and CMV-seropositive.

This sequence joins TRBV18 and TRBJ1-1; tentative D call: TRBD1 (6 bases). The CDR3 is made up of 14 amino acids. V lost 0 bases to trimming and J lost 4 bases, with 9 bases between them. Per the germline V gene, CDR1 is KGHSH and CDR2 is LQKENI. In DNA form, the CDR3 reads TGTGCCAGCTCACCACCTGGGGGCATCACTGAAGCTTTCTTT. Protein product: CASSPPGGITEAFF.

The CDR3 spells CASSESWGTGPGNTIYF. Written as DNA, the CDR3 is TGTGCCAGCAGTGAATCTTGGGGGACAGGGCCTGGAAACACCATATATTTT. The chain couples TRBV25-1 to TRBJ1-3, with 9 nucleotides matching TRBD1. The germline V gene encodes CDR1 MGHDK and CDR2 SYGVNS. The V segment lost 1 base and the J segment 2 bases; nucleotides outside the gene matches: 6. The CDR3 sequence is 17 residues long.

The chain uses TRBV5-1 and TRBJ2-3, with 9 bases fitting TRBD2. CDR1 is SGHRS and CDR2 is YFSETQ in the germline V gene. The junction had 8 bases not matched to a gene; V was cut back by 4 bases and J by 2 bases. This CDR3 region has 16 residues. CDR3 sequence: CASSTLTSGHTDTQYF. As DNA, the CDR3 is TGCGCCAGCAGCACCCTGACTAGCGGCCACACAGATACGCAGTATTTT.

The chain employs TRBV6-6 and TRBJ2-7; TRBD2 agrees at 13 bases. This CDR3 is 13 amino acids long. V shed 4 bases, J shed 6 bases, and the junction held 0 bases outside the gene matches. Germline V gene sequence: CDR1 MNHNY, CDR2 SVGAGI (reference sequence). The CDR3 coding sequence is TGTGCCAGCAGTTGGACTAGCGGGAGCGAGCAGTACTTC. Residues: CASSWTSGSEQYF.

The chain combines TRBV11-2 with TRBJ1-4; D is possibly TRBD1 (5 bases). V lost 2 bases, J lost 0 bases, and 16 bases lay in between. The germline V gene has CDR1 SGHAT and CDR2 FQNNGV. The CDR3 spans 18 residues. CDR3 DNA sequence: TGTGCCAGCAGCTTAACATGGAGGGGCAGGGCAACTAATGAAAAACTGTTTTTT. It encodes CASSLTWRGRATNEKLFF.

V usage is TRBV7-2 and J usage is TRBJ2-1; 8 bases match TRBD2. Germline values: CDR1 SGHTA, CDR2 FQGNSA. The CDR3 is 16 amino acids. V was pared by 3 bases and J by 8 bases, with 12 bases of the junction left unmatched. The CDR3 spells CASSFRYSGSLDEQFF. DNA for the CDR3: TGTGCCAGCAGCTTTCGCTACAGCGGGAGTTTAGATGAGCAGTTCTTC.

This chain joins TRBV6-1 and TRBJ2-7, with 7 positions matching TRBD2. Germline V gene lookup returns CDR1 MNHNS and CDR2 SASEGT. The CDR3 runs 13 residues. V dropped 5 bases and J dropped 1; count of bases not matched to a gene: 2. The CDR3, as DNA: TGTGCCAGCAGTTCTAGCGGTTCCTACGAGCAGTACTTC. Residues: CASSSSGSYEQYF.

This clone was found a few times. The rearrangement links TRBV14 to TRBJ1-1, with 11 bases identical to TRBD1. V was clipped by 3 bases and J by 4 bases; unmatched bases: 4. This CDR3 contains 15 residues. The germline V gene has CDR1 SGHDN and CDR2 FVKESK. The CDR3 is CASSHWDRGSTEAFF. CDR3 coding DNA: TGTGCCAGCAGCCACTGGGACAGGGGGTCCACTGAAGCTTTCTTT.

The chain has TRBV30 and TRBJ2-2; perhaps TRBD2 as D (5 bases). The germline V gene encodes CDR1 GTSNPN and CDR2 SVGIG (reference sequence). The CDR3 runs 14 residues. The V and J ends lost 3 bases and 6 bases respectively, with 14 bases between them. CDR3 in amino acids: CAWRRGKGAGELFF. CDR3 coding DNA: TGTGCCTGGAGACGGGGAAAGGGAGCCGGGGAGCTGTTTTTT.

This clone was recorded a few times. The chain combines TRBV7-2 with TRBJ2-3, with 11 nucleotides matching TRBD2. Germline V lookup: CDR1 SGHTA, CDR2 FQGNSA. V was pared by 5 bases and J by 7 bases, with 11 bases of the junction left unmatched. The CDR3 extends over 16 amino acids. The CDR3 here is CASSPGTGLADHTQYF. CDR3 sequence (DNA): TGTGCCAGCAGCCCTGGGACGGGACTAGCGGACCATACGCAGTATTTT.

There are a few counts of this clone. The chain couples TRBV6-1 to TRBJ2-3, with 12 bases aligning to TRBD2. Germline V gene sequence: CDR1 MNHNS, CDR2 SASEGT. V gave up 6 bases and J gave up 6 bases; unmatched junction bases: 7. The CDR3 has 15 residues. For the CDR3, the DNA is TGTGCCAGCAGGACGACTAGCGGGAGTACTGATACGCAGTATTTT. As protein: CASRTTSGSTDTQYF.

A few counts support this clone. The V and J genes are TRBV28 and TRBJ2-1, with 9 bases lining up with TRBD2. The germline V gene has CDR1 MDHEN and CDR2 SYDVKM. V lost 6 bases, J lost 7 bases, and 16 bases stayed unmatched. The CDR3 is 17 amino acids. CDR3 residues: CASSPNFPASGNNEQFF. CDR3 sequence (DNA): TGTGCCAGCAGCCCAAATTTCCCGGCTAGCGGGAATAATGAGCAGTTCTTC.

This chain links TRBV11-2 with TRBJ2-3; 10 bases map to TRBD1. V lost 5 bases and J lost 6; bases outside the gene matches: 5. Germline V gene lookup returns CDR1 SGHAT and CDR2 FQNNGV. This CDR3 has 14 residues. CDR3 DNA sequence: TGTGCCAGCAGCCGTGGGACAGGGGTCGATACGCAGTATTTT. It translates to CASSRGTGVDTQYF.

The V call is TRBV28, the J call TRBJ1-2; the match to TRBD1 covers 10 bases. V gave up 2 bases and J gave up 4 bases; unmatched junction bases: 7. The length of the CDR3 is 16 residues. The germline V gene has CDR1 MDHEN and CDR2 SYDVKM. CDR3 residues: CASSLGGTGATYGYTF. CDR3 nucleotide sequence: TGTGCCAGCAGTTTAGGCGGGACAGGGGCAACCTATGGCTACACCTTC.

The V and J genes are TRBV4-3 and TRBJ1-3; TRBD1 aligns across 9 bases. Germline-derived CDR1 and CDR2 are LGHNA and YSLEER. The ends lost 4 bases at V and 7 bases at J; junction bases unmatched: 5. The CDR3 length is 14 residues. CDR3 in DNA: TGCGCCAGCAGCCCCGGGACAGGGAGCAACACCATATATTTT. This translates into CASSPGTGSNTIYF.

The chain combines TRBV23-1 with TRBJ2-7; a possible D gene is TRBD1 (5 bases). TRBV23-1 is noted as an ORF with a role that remains uncertain. V shed 0 bases and J shed 7 bases, with 16 bases lying between them. The length of the CDR3 is 15 residues. The CDR3 is CASSQSRTAQGEQYF. For the CDR3, the DNA is TGCGCCAGCAGTCAATCTAGGACGGCCCAGGGAGAGCAGTACTTC.

This chain joins TRBV27 and TRBJ2-7; possibly TRBD1 for D (6 bases). Germline lookup yields CDR1 MNHEY and CDR2 SMNVEV (reference sequence). The CDR3 length is 13 residues. Trimming cost V 2 bases and J 2 bases, with 7 bases left between them. CDR3 sequence (DNA): TGTGCCAGCAGTTTACAGGGGCCCTACGAGCAGTACTTC. It translates to CASSLQGPYEQYF.